This T cell receptor (beta chain) was observed in a study of technical replicates of blood from a handful of donors. Libraries were prepared by immunoSEQ multiplex PCR; TCRdb keeps only in-frame clonotypes and omits some of them. The table includes tens of thousands of clones, roughly 96% detected once. This clone showed up just once. The identical CDR3 is also encoded by other nucleotide sequences in the sample. CDR3 size: 13 residues. Germline assignment: CDR1 SEHNR and CDR2 FQNEAQ (reference sequence). V lost 5 bases and J lost 6, with 10 bases in between. Sequencing was performed on T cells isolated from PBMCs. The chain is built from TRBV7-9 and TRBJ2-2, with D possibly matching TRBD2 (7 bases). The receptor's source is a human donor in good health. The CDR3 DNA reads TGTGCCAGCAGCCTAGGGGGGGCCGGGGAGCTGTTTTTT. Its translation: CASSLGGAGELFF.